The text below deals with one TCR beta chain. The assay was immunoSEQ multiplex PCR, and TCRdb's table has in-frame clones only and misses some. The sample yields about 200,000 clones, 86% seen once. Exposed participants encountered a COVID-19 case during the 2 weeks preceding study entry. These data originate in a study of blood T cell repertoires in COVID-19. Trimming pared 3 bases from V and 2 bases from J, leaving 11 bases between. This CDR3 has 14 amino acids. Germline loops: CDR1 DFQATT, CDR2 SNEGSKA (reference sequence). Source material: PBMCs or T cells enriched from blood (not recorded which). This clonotype was sampled from a woman aged 25 to 45 who had been exposed to COVID-19. V is TRBV20-1 and J is TRBJ1-3, with no clear D. CDR3 sequence (DNA): TGCAGTGCTAGTAGAGGGAGAGCTGGAAACACCATATATTTT. Its protein is CSASRGRAGNTIYF.